This T cell receptor beta chain was profiled in a study of shared clonotypes between healthy human individuals. Study results and limitations: Clonotypes that were shared across four donors made up around 5% of naive CD4 clonotypes.

Clones were read by immunoSEQ multiplex PCR, and TCRdb kept only the in-frame ones, dropping some. The table includes over a million clones, approximately 80% detected once. Worth noting for this clone: The antigen remains undetermined.

This CDR3 has 13 amino acids. CDR1 and CDR2 (germline): SGHRS, YFSETQ. Trimming took off 0 bases at V and 5 bases at J, with 9 bases between the two ends. Sequences were obtained from memory CD4+ T cells from PBMCs. Subset specified: CD45RA-negative fraction. The chain has TRBV5-1 and TRBJ2-7; D is possibly TRBD2 (5 bases). This sequence was found in a man between 18 and 35 years old in good health. Some clones in this sample may be carry-over from other donors' samples. The CDR3 bases are TGCGCCAGCAGCTTGGCGGGGTTCAACGAGCAGTACTTC. Its protein is CASSLAGFNEQYF. The full variable domain, in which reference TRBV5-1 and TRBJ2-7 provide the parts outside the CDR3, is KAGVTQTPRYLIKTRGQQVTLSCSPISGHRSVSWYQQTPGQGLQFLFEYFSETQRNKGNFPGRFSGRQFSNSRSEMNVSTLELGDSALYLCASSLAGFNEQYFGPGTRLTVT.